This T cell receptor (beta chain) was captured in a study of blood T cell repertoires in COVID-19 (dated by TCRdb to 2020 to 2021). For the study in its entirety: The collaborator samples originated in the United States, Italy and Spain and spanned the acute and convalescent phases of COVID-19. The repertoires were released in a freely available public database meant as a resource for research on the immune response to SARS-CoV-2. The samples were drawn from two sources: the first 160 participants of the ongoing ImmuneRACE study, and 950 to 1,500 subjects contributed by 6 global collaborators. A de-identified subject ID, COVID-19 status, age in years and sex were almost always included in the sample metadata. Deeply sampled blood TCRbeta repertoires from subjects exposed to, actively infected with, or recovered from COVID-19 were included in the dataset. The material from the prospective study consisted of cDNA or gDNA derived from T cells, B-cell-depleted T cells, or PBMCs. Where available, HLA class I and class II types were obtained from metadata supplied by the sample provider rather than from assay-based typing. Paper-wide results and their limitations: The quantity of clinical and demographic metadata differed by source and by participant and was supplied without curation.

The germline V gene gives CDR1 as MDHEN and CDR2 as SYDVKM. Deletion took 2 bases off V and 5 bases off J, with a span of 19 bases between the germline ends. Inclusive of the bounding cysteine and phenylalanine, the CDR3 is 16 residues long. Of all the DNA, just the CDR3 is kept, 48 bases in frame from base 1. TCRbeta CDR3 regions were amplified from genomic DNA by means of the immunoSEQ Assay, a bias-controlled multiplex PCR. Per the authors' processing: The number of nucleated cells in each sample was estimated by amplification of reference gene primers within the assay. To quantify the absolute abundance of each unique TCRbeta CDR3 rearrangement, sequence reads were collapsed and filtered. For each sample, productive Simpson clonality was calculated as the square root of Simpson's diversity index across productive rearrangements. The clones in this table, taken by TCRdb from immuneACCESS, are in-frame only. Not every clone is retained; where verified, under half of the shortfall comes from an unresolved V gene, and the cause of the rest is unknown. That table furnishes V, J and clone size, whereas the DNA furnished D and trimming. Within this sample are roughly 190,000 clones, with about 88% of them counted one time only. The top ten hold around 5.9% of the sample.

Comment on this clone: What antigen it recognizes has not been identified. Base quality data are lacking; no much larger clone is found one base away.

Samples from volunteer blood donors who had recovered from COVID-19 were contributed by a second Seattle source. The collaborating institutions used their own protocols to collect whole blood in K2EDTA tubes. Collaborator samples were shipped for TCRbeta analysis as frozen whole blood, isolated PBMCs, or DNA extracted from either sample type. The source material was peripheral blood. The V and J genes are TRBV28 and TRBJ2-7; the best D guess is TRBD1, with 6 bases matching. The sequence came from a woman aged 40 to 50 who had recovered from COVID-19. CDR3 protein: CASSLMDGGKLHEQYF. The base sequence is TGTGCCAGCAGTTTAATGGATGGGGGCAAACTCCACGAGCAGTACTTC. Full variable domain (CDR3 extended with the reference TRBV28 and TRBJ2-7 proteins): DVKVTQSSRYLVKRTGEKVFLECVQDMDHENMFWYRQDPGLGLRLIYFSYDVKMKEKGDIPEGYSVSREKKERFSLILESASTNQTSMYLCASSLMDGGKLHEQYFGPGTRLTVT.